Presented here are 9 T cell receptor beta chains from one specimen sequenced in a study of immune cell composition in non-small cell lung cancer. Assay: immunoSEQ multiplex PCR; the TCRdb copy retains only in-frame clones and omits some. Of some 6,000 clones in the sample, about 71% were seen once. The normal lung sample lay at least 3 cm, and maximally far, from the tumour. The source material was non-adjacent lung tissue. The receptors stem from a human donor with non-small cell lung cancer.

This rearrangement joins TRBV28 to TRBJ2-1, with 9 bases identical to TRBD1. This CDR3 has 15 residues. V lost 5 bases to trimming and J lost 4 bases; unmatched junction nucleotides: 6. The V gene's germline CDR1 is MDHEN and CDR2 SYDVKM. The CDR3 DNA is TGTGCCAGCAGTGCCTCCGGACAGGGGTACAATGAGCAGTTCTTC. Its protein is CASSASGQGYNEQFF.

J is TRBJ1-2 and V is TRBV6-1; no clear D. This CDR3 region has 13 residues. Germline CDR1 MNHNS, CDR2 SASEGT. V lost 5 bases and J lost 5, with 12 bases in between. The CDR3 sequence: CASSSGVEYGYTF. The CDR3 nucleotides read TGTGCCAGCAGTTCCGGGGTTGAGTATGGCTACACCTTC.

V usage is TRBV30 and J usage is TRBJ2-7, with 9 bases fitting TRBD1. The V segment lost 5 bases and the J segment 3 bases; nucleotides outside the gene matches: 11. The germline CDR1 and CDR2 sequences are GTSNPN and SVGIG (reference sequence). This CDR3 spans 15 amino acids. For the CDR3, the DNA is TGTGCCTGGGGAACACCGGGACAGGGACGCTACGAGCAGTACTTC. The encoded protein is CAWGTPGQGRYEQYF.

The V and J genes are TRBV30 and TRBJ1-6; 9 bases match TRBD1. The V gene's germline CDR1 is GTSNPN and CDR2 SVGIG (reference sequence). Trimming at V came to 4 bases and at J to 8 bases, leaving 12 bases not matched to a gene. This CDR3 has 16 amino acids. Written as DNA, the CDR3 is TGTGCCTGGAAGGCTCTGACAGGGGGGTCGGATTCACCCCTCCACTTT. This gives the protein CAWKALTGGSDSPLHF.

The V and J genes are TRBV29-1 and TRBJ2-3; possible D gene TRBD2, 6 bases. CDR3 length: 15 residues. From germline, CDR1 is SQVTM and CDR2 ANQGSEA. The ends were cut back, 2 bases at V and 1 base at J, with 13 bases in the middle. CDR3: CSVEITSSRTDTQYF. For the CDR3, the DNA is TGCAGCGTTGAAATAACTAGCTCGCGCACAGATACGCAGTATTTT.

V gene TRBV5-1 combines with J gene TRBJ1-2, with 8 nucleotides matching TRBD1. The CDR3 consists of 14 residues. The V gene end was trimmed by 1 base and the J gene end by 4 bases; junction bases not matched to a gene: 3. Germline V gives CDR1 SGHRS, CDR2 YFSETQ. CDR3 sequence (DNA): TGCGCCAGCAGCTTGTCTACAGGGGGCTATGGCTACACCTTC. It codes for CASSLSTGGYGYTF.

V is TRBV7-3 and J is TRBJ1-1; no reliable D call. This CDR3 spans 13 amino acids. Looked up from germline, CDR1 is SGHTA and CDR2 is FQGTGA. Trimming shortened V by 6 bases and J by 1 base, and 9 bases separated the two germline ends. CDR3 nucleotides: TGTGCCAGCAGAACACAGCCGAACACTGAAGCTTTCTTT. Encoded protein: CASRTQPNTEAFF.

This rearrangement joins TRBV7-2 to TRBJ2-7; no firm D call. Germline loops: CDR1 SGHTA, CDR2 FQGNSA. Trimming left V 4 bases short and J 2 bases short, with 24 bases between. The CDR3 length is 18 residues. CDR3 residues: CASSSDIQVIMEPYEQYF. The CDR3 DNA sequence: TGTGCCAGCAGCTCCGACATCCAGGTTATTATGGAACCCTACGAGCAGTACTTC.

This clone appeared a few times. V gene TRBV4-2 combines with J gene TRBJ2-5; TRBD2 matches 9 bases. V was pared by 1 base and J by 7 bases, with 10 bases of the junction left unmatched. CDR1 is LGHNA, CDR2 YNFKEQ, per germline. The CDR3 covers 16 residues. CDR3 DNA sequence: TGTGCCAGCAGCCAAGCGACGACTAGCGGCGTCTCGACCCAGTACTTC. This encodes CASSQATTSGVSTQYF.